The 8 T cell receptor beta chains presented below share a single source sample, sequenced in a study of OX40 agonist ivuxolimab in advanced cancers. The repertoire was sequenced with immunoSEQ multiplex PCR; TCRdb's copy has only in-frame clones and lacks some. The table shows some 74,000 clones, with 86% occurring only once. The input for sequencing was CD4+ or CD8+ T cells sorted from blood, taken in a trial of the OX40 agonist ivuxolimab. All receptors derive from an adult with an advanced solid tumor such as melanoma, head and neck, liver or kidney cancer.

The V call is TRBV9, the J call TRBJ1-2; D gene unclear. This CDR3 is 13 amino acids long. Germline V gene sequence: CDR1 SGDLS, CDR2 YYNGEE. V was pared by 2 bases and J by 8 bases, with 13 bases between. The CDR3 DNA follows: TGTGCCAGCAGCGTTCCCCCCGCGACGGGCTACACCTTC. It specifies CASSVPPATGYTF.

The chain uses TRBV15 and TRBJ1-2; D is uncertain. CDR3 length equals 17 residues. V gave up 1 base and J gave up 0 bases, with 15 bases separating them. CDR1 LNHNV and CDR2 YYDKDF come from the germline V gene (reference sequence). CDR3 loop: CATSRGHSGKANYGYTF. The CDR3 DNA sequence: TGTGCCACCAGCAGAGGACATTCGGGAAAAGCTAACTATGGCTACACCTTC.

The V and J genes are TRBV7-9 and TRBJ1-1; 7 positions match TRBD1. There are 15 residues in the CDR3. The trim removed 5 bases at V and 1 base at J, leaving 7 bases unmatched. The V gene's germline CDR1 is SEHNR and CDR2 FQNEAQ (reference sequence). The CDR3 region has the DNA TGTGCCAGCAGCCCCGGACAGGCGAAGAACACTGAAGCTTTCTTT. It encodes CASSPGQAKNTEAFF.

The rearrangement uses TRBV9 and TRBJ2-2; 7 bases map to TRBD1. The V and J ends lost 4 bases and 5 bases, in that order; junction bases with no gene match: 8. Germline V lookup: CDR1 SGDLS, CDR2 YYNGEE. CDR3 length equals 15 residues. CDR3 residues: CASSPRQGGTGELFF. Here the CDR3 DNA reads TGTGCCAGCAGCCCCCGACAGGGCGGGACCGGGGAGCTGTTTTTT.

V gene TRBV18 combines with J gene TRBJ1-6, with D tentatively TRBD1 (5 bases). Germline CDR1 is KGHSH and CDR2 is LQKENI. The CDR3 runs to 16 residues. V was trimmed by 6 bases and J by 6 bases, leaving 18 bases between them. The DNA for the CDR3 is TGTGCCAGCTCTCGGGACGCCCCAAACGGTAATTCACCCCTCCACTTT. Encoded protein: CASSRDAPNGNSPLHF.

This chain joins TRBV6-5 and TRBJ1-6, with 7 bases identical to TRBD1. The ends lost 6 bases at V and 5 bases at J; junction bases unmatched: 4. The CDR3 is 14 residues long. Germline-derived CDR1 and CDR2 are MNHEY and SVGAGI. CDR3 nucleotide sequence: TGTGCCAGCAGGACGGGACAGCATAATTCACCCCTCCACTTT. Amino acid sequence: CASRTGQHNSPLHF.

The rearrangement joins TRBV9 to TRBJ2-2; D is perhaps TRBD1 (6 bases). The V gene lost 2 bases and the J gene lost 1 base, with 18 bases spanning the gap. The germline gives CDR1 SGDLS, CDR2 YYNGEE. This CDR3 is built from 18 residues. The CDR3 sequence is CASSVHSTGSRNTGELFF. DNA of the CDR3: TGTGCCAGCAGCGTCCATTCCACAGGGTCAAGGAACACCGGGGAGCTGTTTTTT. Full variable domain (missing parts from reference TRBV9 and TRBJ2-2): DSGVTQTPKHLITATGQRVTLRCSPRSGDLSVYWYQQSLDQGLQFLIQYYNGEERAKGNILERFSAQQFPDLHSELNLSSLELGDSALYFCASSVHSTGSRNTGELFFGEGSRLTVL.

This chain connects TRBV30 to TRBJ1-5, with no clear D. This CDR3 region has 13 residues. Per germline, CDR1 GTSNPN and CDR2 SVGIG (reference sequence). Trimming took 5 bases from V and 2 from J, leaving 10 bases between them. For the CDR3, the DNA is TGTGCCTGGGGGATGAGTGGCAATCAGCCCCAGCATTTT. Protein sequence: CAWGMSGNQPQHF.